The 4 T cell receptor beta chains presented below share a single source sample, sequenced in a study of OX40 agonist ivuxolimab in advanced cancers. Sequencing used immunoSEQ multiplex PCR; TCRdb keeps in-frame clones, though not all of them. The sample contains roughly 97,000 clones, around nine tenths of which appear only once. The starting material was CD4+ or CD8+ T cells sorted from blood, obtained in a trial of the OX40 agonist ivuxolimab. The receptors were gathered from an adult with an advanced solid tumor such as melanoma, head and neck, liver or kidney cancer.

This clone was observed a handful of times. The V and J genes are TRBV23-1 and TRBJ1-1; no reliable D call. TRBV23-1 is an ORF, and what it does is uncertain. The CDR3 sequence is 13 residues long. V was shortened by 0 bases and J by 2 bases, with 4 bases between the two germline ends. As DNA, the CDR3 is TGCGCCAGCAGTCAATCTAAAAACACTGAAGCTTTCTTT. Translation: CASSQSKNTEAFF.

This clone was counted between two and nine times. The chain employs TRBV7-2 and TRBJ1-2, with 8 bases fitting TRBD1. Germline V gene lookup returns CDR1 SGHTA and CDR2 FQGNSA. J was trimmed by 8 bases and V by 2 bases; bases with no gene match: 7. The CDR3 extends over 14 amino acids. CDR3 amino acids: CASSLQDRVGGYTF. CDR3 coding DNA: TGTGCCAGCAGCTTACAGGACAGGGTCGGCGGCTACACCTTC.

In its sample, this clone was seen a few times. CDR3 in DNA: TGTGCCAGCAGTGACTCGGGTTACCCACATCAGCCCCAGCATTTT. It specifies CASSDSGYPHQPQHF. This chain connects TRBV6-4 to TRBJ1-5; D not resolved. Trimming removed 0 bases at V and 5 bases at J, with 11 bases between. The germline gives CDR1 MRHNA, CDR2 SNTAGT. CDR3 length: 15 amino acids.

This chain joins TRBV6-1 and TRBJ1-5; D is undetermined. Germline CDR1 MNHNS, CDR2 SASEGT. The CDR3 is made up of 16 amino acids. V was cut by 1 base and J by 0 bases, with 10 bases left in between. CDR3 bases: TGTGCCAGCAGTGAAGGAAAACAGTATAGCAATCAGCCCCAGCATTTT. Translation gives CASSEGKQYSNQPQHF.